The rows below give T cell receptor beta chains drawn from one sample of a study of blood T cell repertoires in COVID-19. Some clones are missing from TCRdb's copy, which holds only in-frame ones; the method was immunoSEQ multiplex PCR. Of approximately 120,000 clones listed, 81% are singletons. The sequenced sample was peripheral blood. Source of these receptors: a man between 25 and 39 years old with COVID-19, enrolled during active disease. The CDR3 runs from the conserved cysteine through the conserved F or W. The D gene is left open where the match is weak. Not every row has a clone size; where given, it reads once, few, many or a size class.

CDR3 length: 15; V gene: TRBV29-1; D gene: TRBD1; J gene: TRBJ1-2; clone size: -; CDR3 DNA: TGCAGCGTTGACTCCGGCGGGACAGGGATCGGTGGCTACACCTTC; CDR3 protein: CSVDSGGTGIGGYTF
CDR3 length: 18; V gene: TRBV9; D gene: -; J gene: TRBJ2-7; clone size: -; CDR3 DNA: TGTGCCAGCAGCCCGTACCCTTACAGGGGAGGCTATTTCTACGAGCAGTACTTC; CDR3 protein: CASSPYPYRGGYFYEQYF
CDR3 length: 14; V gene: TRBV27; D gene: -; J gene: TRBJ1-2; clone size: many; CDR3 DNA: TGTGCCAGCAGTAAGGCCTACGGGGAGCATGGCTACACCTTC; CDR3 protein: CASSKAYGEHGYTF
CDR3 length: 13; V gene: TRBV5-5; D gene: -; J gene: TRBJ2-7; clone size: -; CDR3 DNA: TGTGCCAGCACGAACGGGTTTGACTACGAGCAGTACTTC; CDR3 protein: CASTNGFDYEQYF
CDR3 length: 16; V gene: TRBV28; D gene: TRBD1; J gene: TRBJ1-3; clone size: -; CDR3 DNA: TGTGCCAGCAGTTCCTACAGGGGAGGCTCTGGAAACACCATATATTTT; CDR3 protein: CASSSYRGGSGNTIYF
CDR3 length: 13; V gene: TRBV9; D gene: TRBD2; J gene: TRBJ2-7; clone size: -; CDR3 DNA: TGTGCCAGCAGCGTGTCGGGAGGGGACGAGCAGTACTTC; CDR3 protein: CASSVSGGDEQYF
CDR3 length: 15; V gene: TRBV28; D gene: -; J gene: TRBJ2-4; clone size: -; CDR3 DNA: TGTGCCAGCAGTTTCACAGGGATCCGTAAAAACATTCAGTACTTC; CDR3 protein: CASSFTGIRKNIQYF
CDR3 length: 13; V gene: TRBV7-9; D gene: TRBD1; J gene: TRBJ2-1; clone size: -; CDR3 DNA: TGTGCCAGCAGCTTCCGGGACAGCAATGAGCAGTTCTTC; CDR3 protein: CASSFRDSNEQFF
CDR3 length: 17; V gene: TRBV5-6; D gene: -; J gene: TRBJ1-3; clone size: -; CDR3 DNA: TGTGCCAGCAGAGTGAATGGACAGCACAGCTCTGGAAACACCATATATTTT; CDR3 protein: CASRVNGQHSSGNTIYF
CDR3 length: 19; V gene: TRBV10-3; D gene: TRBD1; J gene: TRBJ2-7; clone size: few; CDR3 DNA: TGTGCCATCAGTCAAGAAACAGGGGGCTCAAACTACAACCCCTACGAGCAGTACTTC; CDR3 protein: CAISQETGGSNYNPYEQYF
CDR3 length: 15; V gene: TRBV7-8; D gene: TRBD1; J gene: TRBJ1-4; clone size: -; CDR3 DNA: TGTGCCAGCAGCTTTGTGGACAGGAAAAATGAAAAACTGTTTTTT; CDR3 protein: CASSFVDRKNEKLFF
CDR3 length: 14; V gene: TRBV28; D gene: -; J gene: TRBJ1-1; clone size: once; CDR3 DNA: TGTGCCAGCACCTTACAGGGTGCCGGCACTGAAGCTTTCTTT; CDR3 protein: CASTLQGAGTEAFF
CDR3 length: 14; V gene: TRBV14; D gene: -; J gene: TRBJ2-7; clone size: -; CDR3 DNA: TGTGCCAGCAGCCTTAGCGGAGGAATGGTCGAGCAGTACTTC; CDR3 protein: CASSLSGGMVEQYF
CDR3 length: 16; V gene: TRBV4-3; D gene: -; J gene: TRBJ2-3; clone size: -; CDR3 DNA: TGCGCCAGCAGCCCGGCCCGGGGGTCGGGGACAGATACGCAGTATTTT; CDR3 protein: CASSPARGSGTDTQYF
CDR3 length: 15; V gene: TRBV7-8; D gene: TRBD1; J gene: TRBJ1-3; clone size: -; CDR3 DNA: TGTGCCAGCAGCGCAGTCCCGGGACAGGGAAACACCATATATTTT; CDR3 protein: CASSAVPGQGNTIYF
CDR3 length: 13; V gene: TRBV2; D gene: -; J gene: TRBJ1-5; clone size: -; CDR3 DNA: TGTGCCAGCAGTGAAGGGCCGGGGCAGCCCCAGCATTTT; CDR3 protein: CASSEGPGQPQHF
CDR3 length: 19; V gene: TRBV24-1; D gene: TRBD2; J gene: TRBJ2-1; clone size: -; CDR3 DNA: TGTGCCACCAGTGAACACGGACTAGCGGGAGGAGGGTCCTACAATGAGCAGTTCTTC; CDR3 protein: CATSEHGLAGGGSYNEQFF
CDR3 length: 14; V gene: TRBV7-2; D gene: -; J gene: TRBJ1-1; clone size: -; CDR3 DNA: TGTGCCAGCAGCTTAGAAATCCCCAGGACTGGGGCTTTCTTT; CDR3 protein: CASSLEIPRTGAFF
CDR3 length: 11; V gene: TRBV6-2/TRBV6-3; D gene: -; J gene: TRBJ1-2; clone size: -; CDR3 DNA: TGTGCCAGCAGTACGAGAGGTGGCTACACCTTC; CDR3 protein: CASSTRGGYTF
CDR3 length: 14; V gene: TRBV4-2; D gene: -; J gene: TRBJ1-2; clone size: -; CDR3 DNA: TGTGCCAGCAGCCAAGCTGGGGCAAACTATGGCTACACCTTC; CDR3 protein: CASSQAGANYGYTF
CDR3 length: 16; V gene: TRBV19; D gene: -; J gene: TRBJ1-5; clone size: -; CDR3 DNA: TGTGCCAGTAGTATAACAGGGTGGTATCCCGATCAGCCCCAGCATTTT; CDR3 protein: CASSITGWYPDQPQHF
CDR3 length: 15; V gene: TRBV21-1; D gene: -; J gene: TRBJ1-5; clone size: many; CDR3 DNA: TGTGCCAGCAGCAAGGTCGGGGGGAGCAATCAGCCCCAGCATTTT; CDR3 protein: CASSKVGGSNQPQHF
CDR3 length: 13; V gene: TRBV12-3/TRBV12-4; D gene: TRBD1; J gene: TRBJ1-2; clone size: -; CDR3 DNA: TGTGCCAGCACTGGACAGGCAAACTATGGCTACACCTTC; CDR3 protein: CASTGQANYGYTF
CDR3 length: 13; V gene: TRBV3-1/TRBV3-2; D gene: -; J gene: TRBJ1-1; clone size: -; CDR3 DNA: TGTGCCAGCAGCCAAGTACAGGGCCTTGAAGCTTTCTTT; CDR3 protein: CASSQVQGLEAFF
CDR3 length: 15; V gene: TRBV19; D gene: -; J gene: TRBJ2-7; clone size: -; CDR3 DNA: TGTGCCAGTAGTATAGTCGGGCAGGGGATCAACGAGCAGTACTTC; CDR3 protein: CASSIVGQGINEQYF
CDR3 length: 15; V gene: TRBV7-3; D gene: TRBD2; J gene: TRBJ2-1; clone size: -; CDR3 DNA: TGTGCCAGCAGCCAAGTGGCGGGAGGAAGAAATGAGCAGTTCTTC; CDR3 protein: CASSQVAGGRNEQFF
CDR3 length: 14; V gene: TRBV13; D gene: -; J gene: TRBJ2-4; clone size: -; CDR3 DNA: TGTGCCAGCAGCCCCCCAGGGCGCCAAAACATTCAGTACTTC; CDR3 protein: CASSPPGRQNIQYF
CDR3 length: 18; V gene: TRBV6-1; D gene: -; J gene: TRBJ1-5; clone size: -; CDR3 DNA: TGTGCCAGCAGTGAAGAACAGGTCCAAAAATATAGCAATCAGCCCCAGCATTTT; CDR3 protein: CASSEEQVQKYSNQPQHF
CDR3 length: 14; V gene: TRBV6-5; D gene: -; J gene: TRBJ1-1; clone size: -; CDR3 DNA: TGTGCCAGCAGTTACGGAGAATTAGGAGGGGAAGCTTTCTTT; CDR3 protein: CASSYGELGGEAFF